Below are 13 T cell receptor beta chains sequenced from a single sample in a study of blood T cell repertoires in COVID-19. Sequencing was performed with immunoSEQ multiplex PCR; in TCRdb, only in-frame clones are kept and a portion is missing. In the table there are 240,000 or so clones, around 90% of which are singletons. Sequenced sample: PBMCs or T cells enriched from blood (not recorded which). These receptors all come from a man aged 50-60 years who had been exposed to COVID-19.

The V and J genes are TRBV15 and TRBJ2-7; 7 bases are shared with TRBD2. V was pared by 4 bases and J by 6 bases, with 9 bases of the junction left unmatched. The CDR3 has 14 residues. Per the germline V gene, CDR1 is LNHNV and CDR2 is YYDKDF (reference sequence). In nucleotides, the CDR3 is TGTGCCACCAGCACTGGGGGGGGGAGTAGCGAGCAGTACTTC. As protein: CATSTGGGSSEQYF.

The gene calls are TRBV28 and TRBJ2-1, with 12 bases identical to TRBD2. Germline lookup yields CDR1 MDHEN and CDR2 SYDVKM. This CDR3 is 16 amino acids long. The trim removed 5 bases at V and 5 bases at J, leaving 7 bases unmatched. As DNA, the CDR3 is TGTGCCAGCAGTCCCCGACTAGCGGGAGCTAACAATGAGCAGTTCTTC. It codes for CASSPRLAGANNEQFF.

The sample holds one count of this clone. The chain employs TRBV6-5 and TRBJ2-7, with 12 nucleotides matching TRBD1. Germline loops: CDR1 MNHEY, CDR2 SVGAGI. V lost 6 bases to trimming and J lost 6 bases; unmatched junction nucleotides: 9. The CDR3 spans 15 residues. DNA for the CDR3: TGTGCCAGCAGCGACTCCGGGACAGGGGGCGTCGAGCAGTACTTC. Amino acid sequence: CASSDSGTGGVEQYF.

V usage is TRBV9 and J usage is TRBJ2-1; a weak D match, TRBD2 (5 bases). The ends were cut back, 1 base at V and 0 bases at J, with 11 bases in the middle. This CDR3 comprises 16 residues. In germline, CDR1 is SGDLS, CDR2 YYNGEE. In DNA, the CDR3 is TGTGCCAGCAGCGTATTAAGCGGTAGCTCCTACAATGAGCAGTTCTTC. As protein: CASSVLSGSSYNEQFF. The full variable domain, completed using reference TRBV9 and TRBJ2-1, is DSGVTQTPKHLITATGQRVTLRCSPRSGDLSVYWYQQSLDQGLQFLIQYYNGEERAKGNILERFSAQQFPDLHSELNLSSLELGDSALYFCASSVLSGSSYNEQFFGPGTRLTVL.

The chain is built from TRBV4-2 and TRBJ1-1; 7 nucleotides match TRBD1. The CDR3 is made up of 13 amino acids. V lost 4 bases, J lost 7 bases, and 6 bases stayed unmatched. CDR1 and CDR2 from the germline V gene are LGHNA and YNFKEQ. CDR3 sequence: CASSRDRANEAFF. The CDR3 nucleotides read TGTGCCAGCAGCCGCGACAGGGCTAATGAAGCTTTCTTT.

The rearrangement joins TRBV29-1 to TRBJ2-7, with TRBD1 as a possible D gene (5 bases). Trimming took off 5 bases at V and 0 bases at J, with 11 bases between the two ends. CDR3 length: 13 residues. Germline-derived CDR1 and CDR2 are SQVTM and ANQGSEA. In DNA, the CDR3 is TGCAGCGTTTTAACAGGATACTCCTACGAGCAGTACGTC. Protein sequence: CSVLTGYSYEQYV.

V gene TRBV7-9 combines with J gene TRBJ1-1; unclear D gene. This CDR3 has 14 residues. CDR1 is SEHNR and CDR2 is FQNEAQ in the germline V gene (reference sequence). The V end was cut by 1 base, the J end by 6 bases, with 12 bases between. CDR3 loop: CASSLVSSRAEAFF. The CDR3 bases are TGTGCCAGCAGCTTAGTTAGCTCACGCGCTGAAGCTTTCTTT.

The chain is built from TRBV5-4 and TRBJ1-1; D unresolved. This CDR3 has 14 residues. Germline V lookup: CDR1 SGHNT, CDR2 YYREEE (reference sequence). V dropped 0 bases and J dropped 1 base, with 7 bases sitting between them. The CDR3 bases are TGTGCCAGCAGCTTGGTGCGGGAGAACACTGAAGCTTTCTTT. Translation: CASSLVRENTEAFF.

This chain uses TRBV5-1 with TRBJ2-7, with a weak D call TRBD2 (6 bases). The CDR3 sequence is 10 residues long. Germline V gene sequence: CDR1 SGHRS, CDR2 YFSETQ. CDR3 DNA sequence: TGCGCACAGGAGGGGCAGGAGCAGTACTTC. Residues: CAQEGQEQYF.

This sequence joins TRBV11-2 and TRBJ2-2; TRBD2 matches at 8 bases. Germline V gene sequence: CDR1 SGHAT, CDR2 FQNNGV. V dropped 5 bases and J dropped 1; count of bases not matched to a gene: 6. The CDR3 totals 16 residues. The CDR3 region is CASSPIAGRNTGELFF. In DNA, the CDR3 is TGTGCCAGCAGCCCTATAGCGGGGAGGAACACCGGGGAGCTGTTTTTT.

This clone was found a few times. This sequence joins TRBV5-1 and TRBJ1-2; a weak D match, TRBD1 (5 bases). V was trimmed by 7 bases and J by 4 bases, leaving 17 bases between them. Germline assignment: CDR1 SGHRS and CDR2 YFSETQ. The CDR3 runs 14 residues. The CDR3 nucleotides are TGCGCCAGCTCTGGGGGAGGCGGGAGCTATGGCTACACCTTC. Amino acids: CASSGGGGSYGYTF.

The chain recombines TRBV9 with TRBJ2-5, with D perhaps matching TRBD1 (6 bases). The CDR3 has 13 residues. The V gene lost 1 base and the J gene lost 4 bases, with 8 bases spanning the gap. CDR1 is SGDLS and CDR2 is YYNGEE in the germline V gene. In nucleotides, the CDR3 is TGTGCCAGCAGCGTACAGGGGACAGAGACCCAGTACTTC. It encodes CASSVQGTETQYF.

This clone was picked up one time. The CDR3 region is CASSSDRVGKLFF. In nucleotides, the CDR3 is TGTGCCAGCTCTTCAGACAGGGTTGGAAAACTGTTTTTT. The J gene is TRBJ1-4, the V gene TRBV18; 7 positions match TRBD1. The CDR3 consists of 13 residues. J gave up 10 bases and V 6 bases, and 8 bases lay outside the gene matches. CDR1 is KGHSH, CDR2 LQKENI, per germline.